Presented here are 18 T cell receptor beta chains from one specimen sequenced in a study of cytomegalovirus exposure and HLA in healthy donors. Primers for the PCR totalled 60 Vbeta and 13 Jbeta. The data were produced by immunoSEQ multiplex PCR, yet TCRdb's version contains in-frame clones alone and is incomplete. The sample has about 230,000 clones, about three quarters seen once; the top ten hold under 0.6%. Material: PBMCs. The receptors originated from a boy between 10 and 17 years old in good health and CMV-seronegative.

This chain links TRBV6-6 with TRBJ2-7; TRBD2 matches at 8 bases. The V and J ends lost 5 bases and 0 bases, in that order; junction bases with no gene match: 9. This CDR3 has 16 residues. Germline CDR1 is MNHNY and CDR2 is SVGAGI (reference sequence). The CDR3 loop reads CASSARGGGSSYEQYF. The CDR3 DNA reads TGTGCCAGCAGTGCCCGGGGGGGCGGGAGCTCCTACGAGCAGTACTTC.

This chain uses TRBV5-6 with TRBJ1-5; 8 nucleotides match TRBD1. V gave up 0 bases and J gave up 3 bases; unmatched junction bases: 5. The germline V gene encodes CDR1 SGHDT and CDR2 YYEEEE. The CDR3 has 16 amino acids. The chain's CDR3 is CASSLGTGSSNQPQHF. CDR3 coding DNA: TGTGCCAGCAGCTTGGGGACAGGGAGTTCCAATCAGCCCCAGCATTTT.

The chain couples TRBV6-5 to TRBJ2-7, with 8 bases that match TRBD2. V trimming: 2 bases; J trimming: 2 bases; junction bases outside the gene matches: 8. This CDR3 is 16 amino acids long. CDR1 and CDR2 from the germline V gene are MNHEY and SVGAGI. CDR3 sequence: CASSYAMSGSPYEQYF. The CDR3 DNA reads as TGTGCCAGCAGTTACGCGATGAGCGGGAGCCCCTACGAGCAGTACTTC.

CDR3 loop: CATSRVSLSYGYTF. CDR3 DNA: TGTGCCACCAGCAGAGTTAGCCTTTCTTATGGCTACACCTTC. The chain carries TRBV15 and TRBJ1-2, with D uncertain. Germline lookup yields CDR1 LNHNV and CDR2 YYDKDF (reference sequence). Trimming cost V 1 base and J 5 bases, with 11 bases left between them. The CDR3 extends over 14 amino acids.

This clone was picked up a small number of times. The V call is TRBV5-1, the J call TRBJ1-6; D not resolved. This CDR3 region has 13 residues. CDR1 is SGHRS and CDR2 is YFSETQ in the germline V gene. V gave up 3 bases and J gave up 7 bases, with 8 bases separating them. DNA of the CDR3: TGCGCCAGCAGCTCAGGACTGAATTCACCCCTCCACTTT. This encodes CASSSGLNSPLHF.

V usage is TRBV7-9 and J usage is TRBJ2-3; D gene ambiguous. CDR1 and CDR2 from the germline V gene are SEHNR and FQNEAQ (reference sequence). Trimming left V 8 bases short and J 3 bases short, with 6 bases between. The CDR3 contains 11 residues. CDR3 sequence (DNA): TGTGCCAGCGTTTCGACAGATACGCAGTATTTT. Translated, it gives CASVSTDTQYF.

V is TRBV9 and J is TRBJ2-7; 13 nucleotides agree with TRBD2. The CDR3 extends over 16 amino acids. Germline V gives CDR1 SGDLS, CDR2 YYNGEE. With 1 base clipped from V and 5 bases from J, the junction kept 6 bases outside the gene matches. CDR3 in amino acids: CASSVTRLAGGHEQYF. The CDR3 region has the DNA TGTGCCAGCAGCGTAACCCGACTAGCGGGGGGCCACGAGCAGTACTTC.

The V and J genes are TRBV19 and TRBJ2-1, with TRBD2 matching 11 bases. This CDR3 is 15 amino acids long. Germline CDR1 LNHDA, CDR2 SQIVND (reference sequence). After removal of 3 bases from V and 6 bases from J, the junction contained 4 bases not matched to a gene. CDR3 sequence (DNA): TGTGCCAGTAGTATTTCGGGACTAGCGGCCAATGAGCAGTTCTTC. Encoded protein: CASSISGLAANEQFF.

The table lists this clone with a few counts. The chain links TRBV6-4 to TRBJ2-3; 9 positions match TRBD2. Germline V lookup: CDR1 MRHNA, CDR2 SNTAGT. The ends lost 3 bases at V and 2 bases at J; junction bases unmatched: 6. This CDR3 spans 16 amino acids. The CDR3 DNA follows: TGTGCCAGCAGTGAGACTAGCGGAGGGAACACAGATACGCAGTATTTT. Translation gives CASSETSGGNTDTQYF.

The chain carries TRBV6-1 and TRBJ2-5; 7 bases line up with TRBD1. CDR1 is MNHNS, CDR2 SASEGT, per germline. The CDR3 has 14 residues. V lost 3 bases and J lost 11; bases outside the gene matches: 12. The CDR3 loop is CASSESGGASGQYF. As DNA, the CDR3 is TGTGCCAGCAGTGAGTCAGGGGGTGCCTCGGGGCAGTACTTC.

The V call is TRBV5-1, the J call TRBJ2-2, with TRBD2 matching 9 bases. V lost 4 bases to trimming and J lost 3 bases; unmatched junction nucleotides: 4. The CDR3 extends over 15 amino acids. Per the germline V gene, CDR1 is SGHRS and CDR2 is YFSETQ. The CDR3 bases are TGCGCCAGCAGCGTGGGACTAGCCGACACCGGGGAGCTGTTTTTT. As protein: CASSVGLADTGELFF.

This chain joins TRBV5-1 and TRBJ1-1, with a tentative D call TRBD1 (5 bases). Germline CDR1 is SGHRS and CDR2 is YFSETQ. The CDR3 runs 17 residues. Trimming removed 0 bases from V and 3 bases from J, with 18 bases in between. In nucleotides, the CDR3 is TGCGCCAGCAGCTTGGCCATGGGGACCCGGAGGGACACTGAAGCTTTCTTT. This translates into CASSLAMGTRRDTEAFF.

This clone was found a few times. CDR3 region: CASSVGLAGFETQYF. CDR3 nucleotide sequence: TGTGCCAGCAGCGTAGGGCTAGCGGGCTTTGAGACCCAGTACTTC. The rearrangement uses TRBV9 and TRBJ2-5; 8 bases are shared with TRBD2. Trimming at V came to 0 bases and at J to 5 bases, leaving 6 bases not matched to a gene. Germline CDR1 reads SGDLS; CDR2 reads YYNGEE. This CDR3 region has 15 residues.

This clone was detected a few times. The chain has TRBV5-4 and TRBJ1-1; D not certain. V dropped 0 bases and J dropped 8 bases, with 8 bases sitting between them. Germline V gene sequence: CDR1 SGHNT, CDR2 YYREEE (reference sequence). The CDR3 has 12 amino acids. CDR3 residues: CASSLGFREAFF. The CDR3 region has the DNA TGTGCCAGCAGCTTGGGATTCAGGGAAGCTTTCTTT.

The chain carries TRBV7-2 and TRBJ1-2; D not resolved. Germline V gene data show CDR1 as SGHTA and CDR2 as FQGNSA. Trimming shortened V by 7 bases and J by 2 bases, and 11 bases separated the two germline ends. The CDR3 is 13 amino acids. The chain's CDR3 is CASTLIVNYGYTF. The CDR3 nucleotides read TGTGCCAGCACCCTAATTGTGAACTATGGCTACACCTTC.

CDR3 protein: CATHPRTGSSYEQYF. CDR3 nucleotide sequence: TGTGCCACTCACCCCCGGACGGGGAGTTCCTACGAGCAGTACTTC. The J gene is TRBJ2-7, the V gene TRBV19; D perhaps matches TRBD2 (5 bases). Trimming took 10 bases from V and 1 from J, leaving 20 bases between them. CDR3 size: 15 residues. Germline V gene data show CDR1 as LNHDA and CDR2 as SQIVND (reference sequence).

The chain uses TRBV11-3 and TRBJ2-7, with D possibly matching TRBD2 (5 bases). Deletions cut 2 bases from V and 9 bases from J, with 11 bases between. The V gene's germline CDR1 is SGHNT and CDR2 YENEEA. CDR3 length: 12 amino acids. The DNA of the CDR3 is TGTGCCAGCAGCTTATACGGGATTGGGCAGTACTTC. Translation: CASSLYGIGQYF.

This chain links TRBV19 with TRBJ2-1; D might be TRBD2 (5 bases). This CDR3 comprises 16 residues. Trimming took 3 bases from V and 7 from J, leaving 19 bases between them. The germline V gene has CDR1 LNHDA and CDR2 SQIVND (reference sequence). As DNA, the CDR3 is TGTGCCAGTAGTATCTTGCCTGACGCGGGCCTAAATGAGCAGTTCTTC. Its protein is CASSILPDAGLNEQFF.